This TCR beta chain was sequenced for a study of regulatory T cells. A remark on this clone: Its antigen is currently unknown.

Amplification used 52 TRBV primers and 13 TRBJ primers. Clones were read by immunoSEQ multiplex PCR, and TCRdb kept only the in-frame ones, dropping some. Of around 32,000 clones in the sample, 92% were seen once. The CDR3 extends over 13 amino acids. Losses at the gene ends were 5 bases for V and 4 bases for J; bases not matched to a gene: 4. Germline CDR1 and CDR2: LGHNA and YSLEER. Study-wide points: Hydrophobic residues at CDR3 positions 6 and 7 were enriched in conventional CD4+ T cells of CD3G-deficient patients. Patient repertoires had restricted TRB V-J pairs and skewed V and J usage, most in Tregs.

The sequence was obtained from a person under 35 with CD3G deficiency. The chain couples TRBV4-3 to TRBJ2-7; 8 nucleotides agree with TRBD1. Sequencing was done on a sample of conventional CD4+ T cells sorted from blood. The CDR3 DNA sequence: TGCGCCAGCAGCATAGACAGGGGTTACGAGCAGTACTTC. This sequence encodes CASSIDRGYEQYF.